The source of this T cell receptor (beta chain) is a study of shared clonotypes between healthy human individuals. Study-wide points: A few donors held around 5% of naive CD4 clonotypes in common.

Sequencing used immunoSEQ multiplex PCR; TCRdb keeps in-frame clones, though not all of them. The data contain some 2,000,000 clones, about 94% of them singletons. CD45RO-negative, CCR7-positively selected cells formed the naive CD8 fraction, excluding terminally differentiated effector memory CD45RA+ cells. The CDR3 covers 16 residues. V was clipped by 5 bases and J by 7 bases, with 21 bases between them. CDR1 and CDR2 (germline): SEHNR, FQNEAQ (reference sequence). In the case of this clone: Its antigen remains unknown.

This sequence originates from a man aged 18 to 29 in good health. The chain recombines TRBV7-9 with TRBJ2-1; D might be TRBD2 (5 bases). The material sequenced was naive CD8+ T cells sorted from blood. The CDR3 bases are TGTGCCAGCAGCCGCCCCCTGGACTTAGTGCGAAATGAGCAGTTCTTC. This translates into CASSRPLDLVRNEQFF.